Given below is one T cell receptor (beta chain) in context. Its antigen remains unknown. This sample stems from a study of radiotherapy plus CTLA-4 blockade in lung cancer. Study-level information: Overall, 18% of patients showed an objective response, while 31% attained disease control. Study-level findings and limits: Clones of tumor-derived TCRs expanded in blood after radiotherapy plus ipilimumab.

Measured with immunoSEQ multiplex PCR; TCRdb has only the in-frame clones, and not every one. In the table there are about 59,000 clones, approximately 79% of which are singletons. The V gene's germline CDR1 is SGHKS and CDR2 YYEKEE (reference sequence). This CDR3 region has 16 residues. J lost 4 bases, V lost 0 bases, and 7 bases had no gene match. The clonotype originates from a human donor with non-small cell lung cancer who had a complete response to radiotherapy plus ipilimumab. The V call is TRBV5-5, the J call TRBJ2-7; 10 bases match TRBD2. The sample here was peripheral blood, taken from a patient treated with radiotherapy plus ipilimumab. CDR3 region: CASSLGGLAGVYEQYF. In nucleotides, the CDR3 is TGTGCCAGCAGCTTGGGGGGGCTAGCGGGGGTTTACGAGCAGTACTTC.